This is a list of T cell receptor beta chains from one sample in a study of graft-versus-host responses after intestinal transplantation. Only in-frame clones appear in the TCRdb table, and some are missing; sequencing was by immunoSEQ multiplex PCR. Of fewer than 6,500 clones in the sample, around 76% were seen once. The specimen comprised ileum tissue, sampled approximately 220 days after intestinal transplant. The receptor set was obtained from a human patient who received an intestinal transplant, so some T cells may come from the graft donor. Both conserved end residues are part of each CDR3. The order of the fields is D gene, J gene, V gene, clone size, CDR3 DNA, CDR3 protein. D genes are given only for firm matches. Size is omitted from some rows. Given values are once, few, many or a class for expanded clones.

d_call: -; j_call: TRBJ2-2; v_call: TRBV7-9; clone_size: -; cdr3_nt: TGTGCCACCCTCCCTCCGGTCGTGGACAGTCACACCGGGGAGCTGTTTTTT; cdr3_aa: CATLPPVVDSHTGELFF
d_call: -; j_call: TRBJ2-1; v_call: TRBV14; clone_size: -; cdr3_nt: TGTGCCAGCAGCCTTGACTTAGGGATGGGCAATGAGCAGTTCTTC; cdr3_aa: CASSLDLGMGNEQFF
d_call: TRBD2; j_call: TRBJ2-3; v_call: TRBV19; clone_size: -; cdr3_nt: TGTGCCAGTAGTATAGTAGGCGGGGGGAGCACAGATACGCAGTATTTT; cdr3_aa: CASSIVGGGSTDTQYF
d_call: -; j_call: TRBJ1-4; v_call: TRBV6-5; clone_size: -; cdr3_nt: TGTGCCAGCAGTTACAGACGGCAGAAGGGTAATGAAAAACTGTTTTTT; cdr3_aa: CASSYRRQKGNEKLFF
d_call: -; j_call: TRBJ2-2; v_call: TRBV5-6; clone_size: -; cdr3_nt: TGTGCCAGCAGCTACCCCGGGATCTCGAACACCGGGGAGCTGTTTTTT; cdr3_aa: CASSYPGISNTGELFF
d_call: TRBD1; j_call: TRBJ1-5; v_call: TRBV4-3; clone_size: once; cdr3_nt: TGCGCCAGCAGCCAAGATGGACAGGTGAGCCAGCCCCAGCATTTT; cdr3_aa: CASSQDGQVSQPQHF
d_call: TRBD1; j_call: TRBJ1-3; v_call: TRBV5-1; clone_size: -; cdr3_nt: TGCGCCAGCAGCTTGGGACAGGGGGCTGGAAACACCATATATTTT; cdr3_aa: CASSLGQGAGNTIYF
d_call: -; j_call: TRBJ1-1; v_call: TRBV11-3; clone_size: -; cdr3_nt: TGTGCCAGCAGCCTCGCAAGGGTGAACACTGAAGCTTTCTTT; cdr3_aa: CASSLARVNTEAFF
d_call: -; j_call: TRBJ1-3; v_call: TRBV2; clone_size: -; cdr3_nt: TGTGCCAGCGTGATAACAGTTAACGGAAACACCATATATTTT; cdr3_aa: CASVITVNGNTIYF
d_call: TRBD2; j_call: TRBJ2-3; v_call: TRBV10-3; clone_size: -; cdr3_nt: TGTGCCATCAGAGCGGGGGGGCCGGGAGATACGCAGTATTTT; cdr3_aa: CAIRAGGPGDTQYF
d_call: -; j_call: TRBJ1-3; v_call: TRBV19; clone_size: -; cdr3_nt: TGTGCCAGTAGTACCGGCGAGGCCCTCGGAAACACCATATATTTT; cdr3_aa: CASSTGEALGNTIYF
d_call: -; j_call: TRBJ1-5; v_call: TRBV19; clone_size: few; cdr3_nt: TGTGCCAGTAGGGTGGATAGCAATCAGCCCCAGCATTTT; cdr3_aa: CASRVDSNQPQHF
d_call: TRBD1; j_call: TRBJ1-1; v_call: TRBV10-2; clone_size: -; cdr3_nt: TGCGCCAGCAGTGAGTCCGCAGGGGGAGCCACTGAAGCTTTCTTT; cdr3_aa: CASSESAGGATEAFF
d_call: -; j_call: TRBJ1-2; v_call: TRBV6-5; clone_size: -; cdr3_nt: TGTGCCATCAGTGACCCTTTGTATGGCTACACCTTC; cdr3_aa: CAISDPLYGYTF
d_call: -; j_call: TRBJ1-1; v_call: TRBV5-8; clone_size: -; cdr3_nt: TGTGCCACCAGGGACACAACGAACACTGAAGCTTTCTTT; cdr3_aa: CATRDTTNTEAFF
d_call: TRBD2; j_call: TRBJ2-1; v_call: TRBV5-4; clone_size: once; cdr3_nt: TGTGCCAGCAGCTTGACTAGCGGGGGGGCCATCAATGAGCAGTTCTTC; cdr3_aa: CASSLTSGGAINEQFF
d_call: -; j_call: TRBJ1-2; v_call: TRBV18; clone_size: -; cdr3_nt: TGTGCCAGCTCACCACCAGCCAGGGATCGTGGCTACACCTTC; cdr3_aa: CASSPPARDRGYTF
d_call: -; j_call: TRBJ2-6; v_call: TRBV10-2; clone_size: -; cdr3_nt: TGCGCCAGCAGTGTAACAGGGGGGGGTGCTGGGGCCAACGTCCTGACTTTC; cdr3_aa: CASSVTGGGAGANVLTF
d_call: -; j_call: TRBJ2-5; v_call: TRBV5-1; clone_size: -; cdr3_nt: TGCGCCAGCAGCTTGACTAGCGAGACCCAGTACTTC; cdr3_aa: CASSLTSETQYF
d_call: -; j_call: TRBJ2-7; v_call: TRBV6-4; clone_size: once; cdr3_nt: TGTGCCAGCAGTGAAAACGGGGGAAGCTCCTACGAGCAGTACTTC; cdr3_aa: CASSENGGSSYEQYF
d_call: -; j_call: TRBJ1-6; v_call: TRBV7-3; clone_size: -; cdr3_nt: TGTGCCAGCAGTCCAGGGTATGGGTCACCCCTCCACTTT; cdr3_aa: CASSPGYGSPLHF
d_call: TRBD1; j_call: TRBJ1-6; v_call: TRBV30; clone_size: -; cdr3_nt: TGTGCCTGGAGTGTAAGGAGGGGGCAGAATTCACCCCTCCACTTT; cdr3_aa: CAWSVRRGQNSPLHF
d_call: -; j_call: TRBJ1-2; v_call: TRBV7-2; clone_size: -; cdr3_nt: TGTGCCAGCAGCCCCGGACAGAACTATGGCTACACCTTC; cdr3_aa: CASSPGQNYGYTF
d_call: TRBD1; j_call: TRBJ2-7; v_call: TRBV2; clone_size: -; cdr3_nt: TGTGCCAGCAGGGAGACAACGACGGGGACAGGGTCCTACGAGCAGTACTTC; cdr3_aa: CASRETTTGTGSYEQYF
d_call: -; j_call: TRBJ2-5; v_call: TRBV5-6; clone_size: -; cdr3_nt: TGTGCCAGCAGCTTGGCTTTCGAGGGGGTAGGGGAGCAGTACTTC; cdr3_aa: CASSLAFEGVGEQYF
d_call: -; j_call: TRBJ2-1; v_call: TRBV6-1; clone_size: few; cdr3_nt: TGTGCCAGCAGTGAATTATGGGGGGCCGGGATTTACAATGAGCAGTTCTTC; cdr3_aa: CASSELWGAGIYNEQFF
d_call: -; j_call: TRBJ2-3; v_call: TRBV7-8; clone_size: -; cdr3_nt: TGTGCCAGCAGCTTAGAGGGGGGGCGGACAGATACGCAGTATTTT; cdr3_aa: CASSLEGGRTDTQYF
d_call: TRBD2; j_call: TRBJ2-3; v_call: TRBV14; clone_size: -; cdr3_nt: TGTGCCAGCAGCCAAAGCGGGGGTGGGGATACGCAGTATTTT; cdr3_aa: CASSQSGGGDTQYF
d_call: -; j_call: TRBJ2-2; v_call: TRBV6-5; clone_size: once; cdr3_nt: TGTGCCAGCAGTTGGGCGGGGAGAATTGTCTCCGGGGAGCTGTTTTTT; cdr3_aa: CASSWAGRIVSGELFF
d_call: -; j_call: TRBJ1-5; v_call: TRBV28; clone_size: -; cdr3_nt: TGTGCCAGCGGAGGTCAGCCCCAGCATTTT; cdr3_aa: CASGGQPQHF
d_call: -; j_call: TRBJ2-7; v_call: TRBV6-1; clone_size: few; cdr3_nt: TGTGCCAGCAGTGAAAGGAGATACACCTCTGGGGAGCAGTACTTC; cdr3_aa: CASSERRYTSGEQYF
d_call: -; j_call: TRBJ2-7; v_call: TRBV18; clone_size: -; cdr3_nt: TGTGCCAGCTCACCGCTTTACGAGCAGTACTTC; cdr3_aa: CASSPLYEQYF
d_call: -; j_call: TRBJ2-7; v_call: TRBV6-6; clone_size: few; cdr3_nt: TGTGCCAGCACCCTATCAGGGTCCTCCTACGAGCAGTACTTC; cdr3_aa: CASTLSGSSYEQYF
d_call: -; j_call: TRBJ1-6; v_call: TRBV28; clone_size: once; cdr3_nt: TGTGCCAGCAGTTTTCAACAGTATAATTCACCCCTCCACTTT; cdr3_aa: CASSFQQYNSPLHF
d_call: -; j_call: TRBJ2-5; v_call: TRBV30; clone_size: -; cdr3_nt: TGTGCCTGGAGTCAGGGGATGCAAGAGACCCAGTACTTC; cdr3_aa: CAWSQGMQETQYF
d_call: -; j_call: TRBJ2-2; v_call: TRBV9; clone_size: -; cdr3_nt: TGTGCCAGCAGCTTTAACACCGGGGAGCTGTTTTTT; cdr3_aa: CASSFNTGELFF
d_call: TRBD1; j_call: TRBJ2-7; v_call: TRBV11-2; clone_size: -; cdr3_nt: TGTGCCAGCAGCCCGGGGATCCAGGGGGAGCTATCCTACGAGCAGTACTTC; cdr3_aa: CASSPGIQGELSYEQYF
d_call: -; j_call: TRBJ1-2; v_call: TRBV7-3; clone_size: -; cdr3_nt: TGTGCCAGCAGCTTAACCCCAAGCCCCAATGGCTACACCTTC; cdr3_aa: CASSLTPSPNGYTF
d_call: TRBD2; j_call: TRBJ2-3; v_call: TRBV4-1; clone_size: -; cdr3_nt: TGCGCCAGCAGCCAAGAGTACCAGCGGGGGGCCTCGGGTACGCAGTATTTT; cdr3_aa: CASSQEYQRGASGTQYF
d_call: -; j_call: TRBJ2-7; v_call: TRBV6-5; clone_size: -; cdr3_nt: TGTGCCAGTTACTCACAGGGCTACGAGCAGTACTTC; cdr3_aa: CASYSQGYEQYF
d_call: -; j_call: TRBJ2-3; v_call: TRBV5-6; clone_size: -; cdr3_nt: TGTGCCAGCAGCATACAGGGTGTGTCAAGCACAGATACGCAGTATTTT; cdr3_aa: CASSIQGVSSTDTQYF
d_call: -; j_call: TRBJ1-2; v_call: TRBV30; clone_size: -; cdr3_nt: TGTGCCTGGAGTGTACCACGGGGTTGGGTTGATGGCTACACCTTC; cdr3_aa: CAWSVPRGWVDGYTF
d_call: -; j_call: TRBJ2-7; v_call: TRBV5-4; clone_size: -; cdr3_nt: TGTGCCAGCAGCCAAGGGACCAGCAGGTACGAGCAGTACTTC; cdr3_aa: CASSQGTSRYEQYF
d_call: -; j_call: TRBJ2-1; v_call: TRBV9; clone_size: -; cdr3_nt: TGTGCCAGCAGCGTAGAACGGGTCTACAATGAGCAGTTCTTC; cdr3_aa: CASSVERVYNEQFF
d_call: TRBD1; j_call: TRBJ2-5; v_call: TRBV29-1; clone_size: -; cdr3_nt: TGCAGCGTGGAGCCGGGACAGGGGGGGGGCGTATCGAAGACCCAGTACTTC; cdr3_aa: CSVEPGQGGGVSKTQYF
d_call: TRBD1; j_call: TRBJ1-1; v_call: TRBV19; clone_size: -; cdr3_nt: TGTGCCAGTAGTAGTCAGGGGGCGACTGAAGCTTTCTTT; cdr3_aa: CASSSQGATEAFF
d_call: -; j_call: TRBJ1-2; v_call: TRBV28; clone_size: -; cdr3_nt: TGTGCCACCCGGACAAACTATGGCTACACCTTC; cdr3_aa: CATRTNYGYTF
d_call: -; j_call: TRBJ1-3; v_call: TRBV30; clone_size: once; cdr3_nt: TGTGCCTGGACCGTAGGGGGCTCTGGAAACACCATATATTTT; cdr3_aa: CAWTVGGSGNTIYF
d_call: TRBD1; j_call: TRBJ1-5; v_call: TRBV6-5; clone_size: few; cdr3_nt: TGTGCCAGCAGTTACGGACAGGGGGGCAATCAGCCCCAGCATTTT; cdr3_aa: CASSYGQGGNQPQHF
d_call: TRBD2; j_call: TRBJ2-3; v_call: TRBV4-2; clone_size: -; cdr3_nt: TGTGCCAGCAGCCAAGATGAAGCGGGGGGCACAGATACGCAGTATTTT; cdr3_aa: CASSQDEAGGTDTQYF
d_call: TRBD1; j_call: TRBJ2-7; v_call: TRBV29-1; clone_size: -; cdr3_nt: TGCAGCGTCGCACCGGGACAGGGTATCGCCGAGCAGTACTTC; cdr3_aa: CSVAPGQGIAEQYF
d_call: TRBD2; j_call: TRBJ2-2; v_call: TRBV4-1; clone_size: -; cdr3_nt: TGTGCCAGCAGCCCCGGGACTAGCGACACCGGGGAGCTGTTTTTT; cdr3_aa: CASSPGTSDTGELFF
d_call: -; j_call: TRBJ2-7; v_call: TRBV6-6; clone_size: -; cdr3_nt: TGTGCCAGCAGTCCCCCTACAGGCTACGAGCAGTACTTC; cdr3_aa: CASSPPTGYEQYF
d_call: -; j_call: TRBJ2-2; v_call: TRBV7-9; clone_size: -; cdr3_nt: TGTGCCAGCACCCCGCGGAGCTACACCGGGGAGCTGTTTTTT; cdr3_aa: CASTPRSYTGELFF
d_call: -; j_call: TRBJ1-1; v_call: TRBV9; clone_size: once; cdr3_nt: TGTGCCAGCAGCTTGCAGGGGTCCACTGAAGCTTTCTTT; cdr3_aa: CASSLQGSTEAFF
d_call: -; j_call: TRBJ1-5; v_call: TRBV5-4; clone_size: -; cdr3_nt: TGTGCCAGCAGCTTCACCCGCGGGTTGGGGAGCAATCAGCCCCAGCATTTT; cdr3_aa: CASSFTRGLGSNQPQHF
d_call: -; j_call: TRBJ1-4; v_call: TRBV11-3; clone_size: -; cdr3_nt: TGTGCCATCCCGGGACCCTATGGGGAAAAACTGTTTTTT; cdr3_aa: CAIPGPYGEKLFF
d_call: -; j_call: TRBJ1-5; v_call: TRBV30; clone_size: -; cdr3_nt: TGTGCCTGGAGTAGGCAGGCAATTCAGCCCCAGCATTTT; cdr3_aa: CAWSRQAIQPQHF
d_call: TRBD1; j_call: TRBJ1-5; v_call: TRBV19; clone_size: -; cdr3_nt: TGTGCCACCCAAGTGGGAGGGGGCCGCAATCAGCCCCAGCATTTT; cdr3_aa: CATQVGGGRNQPQHF
d_call: TRBD1; j_call: TRBJ2-7; v_call: TRBV11-3; clone_size: -; cdr3_nt: TGTGCCAGCAGCCCGCGGACAGGGGGGGGCGAGCAGTACTTC; cdr3_aa: CASSPRTGGGEQYF